These T cell receptor beta chains were read from a single sample in a study of OX40 agonist ivuxolimab in advanced cancers. Measured with immunoSEQ multiplex PCR; TCRdb has only the in-frame clones, and not every one. In the table there are some 60,000 clones, about 80% of which are singletons. The sequenced sample was CD4+ or CD8+ T cells sorted from blood, obtained in a trial of the OX40 agonist ivuxolimab. Receptor source: an adult with an advanced solid tumor such as melanoma, head and neck, liver or kidney cancer. Both conserved end residues are part of each CDR3.

v_call: TRBV21-1
j_call: TRBJ2-1
cdr3_aa: CASSKVPSSSYNEQFF

v_call: TRBV19
j_call: TRBJ2-2
cdr3_aa: CASSIPGRTNTGELFF

v_call: TRBV5-4
j_call: TRBJ2-5
cdr3_aa: CASSLGPKAGAQETQYF

v_call: TRBV7-9
j_call: TRBJ2-6
cdr3_aa: CASSLGVNSGANVLTF

v_call: TRBV6-5
j_call: TRBJ1-2
cdr3_aa: CASSNQGSYGYTF

v_call: TRBV11-2
j_call: TRBJ2-7
cdr3_aa: CASSSRDSSYEQYF

v_call: TRBV6-1
j_call: TRBJ1-5
cdr3_aa: CASSGGPGGLQPQHF

v_call: TRBV5-1
j_call: TRBJ2-3
cdr3_aa: CASSLGLAGGWTDTQYF

v_call: TRBV5-1
j_call: TRBJ2-1
cdr3_aa: CASSLGFQGDEQFF

v_call: TRBV7-9
j_call: TRBJ2-1
cdr3_aa: CASTVEAGQGNHNEQFF

v_call: TRBV5-6
j_call: TRBJ2-3
cdr3_aa: CASSFPSPRSRTDTQYF

v_call: TRBV19
j_call: TRBJ1-4
cdr3_aa: CASSRKRVNEKLFF

v_call: TRBV9
j_call: TRBJ2-2
cdr3_aa: CASSDGTSDTGELFF

v_call: TRBV7-9
j_call: TRBJ2-7
cdr3_aa: CASSGGRTYEQYF

v_call: TRBV5-1
j_call: TRBJ1-4
cdr3_aa: CASSFWGNEKLFF

v_call: TRBV2
j_call: TRBJ1-6
cdr3_aa: CASSDGGVSSYNSPLHF

v_call: TRBV6-5
j_call: TRBJ2-7
cdr3_aa: CASSYLGGAEQYF

v_call: TRBV27
j_call: TRBJ1-6
cdr3_aa: CASSFRGAPLHF

v_call: TRBV27
j_call: TRBJ2-7
cdr3_aa: CASSKRQGSYEQYF

v_call: TRBV5-8
j_call: TRBJ2-7
cdr3_aa: CASSTDRDYEQYF

v_call: TRBV12-1
j_call: TRBJ1-1
cdr3_aa: CASSFGRGGTEAFF

v_call: TRBV6-1
j_call: TRBJ1-2
cdr3_aa: CASSARDYGYTF

v_call: TRBV19
j_call: TRBJ2-5
cdr3_aa: CASTERGAQYF

v_call: TRBV7-9
j_call: TRBJ1-1
cdr3_aa: CASIKRGPPKDTEAFF

v_call: TRBV7-2
j_call: TRBJ1-1
cdr3_aa: CASSLAWQGGTEAFF

v_call: TRBV5-1
j_call: TRBJ2-7
cdr3_aa: CASSLTSGSYYEQYF

v_call: TRBV30
j_call: TRBJ2-7
cdr3_aa: CAWSEKRFPYEQYF

v_call: TRBV15
j_call: TRBJ1-4
cdr3_aa: CATSRDLQGMREKLFF

v_call: TRBV7-9
j_call: TRBJ2-7
cdr3_aa: CASSQRLAATYEQYF

v_call: TRBV14
j_call: TRBJ1-1
cdr3_aa: CASSHGFTEAFF

v_call: TRBV6-6
j_call: TRBJ1-2
cdr3_aa: CASSYSTGRGYTF

v_call: TRBV6-5
j_call: TRBJ1-2
cdr3_aa: CASSRGTPYGYGYTF